This entry concerns a single T cell receptor (beta chain). This entry belongs to a study of blood T cell repertoires in COVID-19. The repertoire was sequenced with immunoSEQ multiplex PCR; TCRdb's copy has only in-frame clones and lacks some. This table holds 250,000 to 350,000 clones, approximately 84% found once. Germline CDR1 reads SGHNT; CDR2 reads YENEEA. CDR3 length: 16 residues. V shed 3 bases, J shed 8 bases, and the junction held 9 bases outside the gene matches. The sample was peripheral blood. This sequence joins TRBV11-3 and TRBJ2-1, with 11 bases matching TRBD1. The sequence derives from a person aged 70 to 85 with COVID-19, enrolled during active disease. This CDR3 reads CASSLRRTGGQYEQFF. The CDR3 DNA follows: TGTGCCAGCAGCTTGCGAAGGACAGGGGGCCAGTATGAGCAGTTCTTC. The entire variable domain, with the rest obtained from reference TRBV11-3 and TRBJ2-1, is as follows: EAGVVQSPRYKIIEKKQPVAFWCNPISGHNTLYWYLQNLGQGPELLIRYENEEAVDDSQLPKDRFSAERLKGVDSTLKIQPAELGDSAVYLCASSLRRTGGQYEQFFGPGTRLTVL.